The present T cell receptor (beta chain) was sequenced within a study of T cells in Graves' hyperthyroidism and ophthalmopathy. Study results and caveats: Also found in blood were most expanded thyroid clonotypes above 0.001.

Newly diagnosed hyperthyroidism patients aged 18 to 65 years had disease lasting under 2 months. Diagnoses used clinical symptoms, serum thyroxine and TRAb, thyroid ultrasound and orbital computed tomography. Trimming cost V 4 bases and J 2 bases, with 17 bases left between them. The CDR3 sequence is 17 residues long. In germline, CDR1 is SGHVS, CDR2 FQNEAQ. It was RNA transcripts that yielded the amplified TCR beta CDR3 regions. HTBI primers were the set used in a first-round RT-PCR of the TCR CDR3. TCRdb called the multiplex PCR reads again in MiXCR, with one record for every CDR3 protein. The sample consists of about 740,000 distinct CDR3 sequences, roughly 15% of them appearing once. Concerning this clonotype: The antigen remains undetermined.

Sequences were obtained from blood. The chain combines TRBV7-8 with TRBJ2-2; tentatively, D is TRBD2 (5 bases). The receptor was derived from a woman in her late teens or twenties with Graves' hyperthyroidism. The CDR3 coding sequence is TGTGCCAGCAGCTCTATAGGCGGACTTATCAACACCGGGGAGCTGTTTTTT. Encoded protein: CASSSIGGLINTGELFF.